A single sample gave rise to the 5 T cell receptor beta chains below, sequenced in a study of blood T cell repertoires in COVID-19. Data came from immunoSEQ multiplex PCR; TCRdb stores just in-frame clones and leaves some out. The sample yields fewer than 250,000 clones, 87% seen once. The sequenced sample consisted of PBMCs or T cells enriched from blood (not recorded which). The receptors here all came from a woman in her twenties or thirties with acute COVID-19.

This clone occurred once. The CDR3 DNA is TGTGCCAGTAGTGGACAGGGGGGTAGCAATCAGCCCCAGCATTTT. Translated: CASSGQGGSNQPQHF. V and J are TRBV19 and TRBJ1-5; TRBD1 aligns across 10 bases. With 5 bases clipped from V and 0 bases from J, the junction kept 1 base outside the gene matches. CDR1 is LNHDA and CDR2 is SQIVND in the germline V gene (reference sequence). The CDR3 totals 15 residues.

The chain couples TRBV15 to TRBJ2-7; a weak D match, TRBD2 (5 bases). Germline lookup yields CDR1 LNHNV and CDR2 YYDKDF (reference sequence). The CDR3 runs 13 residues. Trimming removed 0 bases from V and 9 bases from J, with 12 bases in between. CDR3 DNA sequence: TGTGCCACCAGCAGAGATCACGGGAATGCGCAGTACTTC. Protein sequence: CATSRDHGNAQYF.

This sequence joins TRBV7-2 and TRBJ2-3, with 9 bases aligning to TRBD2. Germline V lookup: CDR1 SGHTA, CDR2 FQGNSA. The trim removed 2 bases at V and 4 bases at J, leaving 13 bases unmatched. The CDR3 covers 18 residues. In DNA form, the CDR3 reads TGTGCCAGCAGCTTATCCATTGGGGGCGGGGGGGCCCCAGATACGCAGTATTTT. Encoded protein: CASSLSIGGGGAPDTQYF.

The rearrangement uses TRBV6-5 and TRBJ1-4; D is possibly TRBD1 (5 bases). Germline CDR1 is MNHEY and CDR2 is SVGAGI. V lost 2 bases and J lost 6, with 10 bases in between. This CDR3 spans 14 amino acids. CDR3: CASSYTGEDEKLFF. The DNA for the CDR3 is TGTGCCAGCAGTTACACAGGAGAGGATGAAAAACTGTTTTTT.

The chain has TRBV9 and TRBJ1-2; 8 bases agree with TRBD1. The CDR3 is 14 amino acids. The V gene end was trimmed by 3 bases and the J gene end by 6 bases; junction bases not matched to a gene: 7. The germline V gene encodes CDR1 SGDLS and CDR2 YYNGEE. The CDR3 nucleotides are TGTGCCAGCAGCGCGACAGGGGAGGGGGATGGCTACACCTTC. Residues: CASSATGEGDGYTF.